This T cell receptor beta chain is from a study of T cell responses to AZD1222 COVID-19 vaccine. Notes on the study in general: At 160-218 and 743-854, vaccine-associated CD4 TCRs were dominant, and they spanned spike.

The CDR3 is 14 residues long. The germline gives CDR1 SGHTA, CDR2 FQGNSA. V gave up 4 bases and J gave up 7 bases; unmatched junction bases: 3. Only in-frame clones appear in the TCRdb table, and some are missing; sequencing was by immunoSEQ multiplex PCR. The sample lists roughly 120,000 clones, roughly nine tenths occurring once. Of note for this clone: The target antigen is unknown.

The receptor was isolated from an adult who received the AZD1222 COVID-19 vaccine. This sample comprised peripheral blood, obtained 28 days after the second AZD1222 dose. V gene TRBV7-2 combines with J gene TRBJ1-6; 8 bases are shared with TRBD1. In nucleotides, the CDR3 is TGTGCCAGCAGCTATCGGACAGGGAATTCACCCCTCCACTTT. Encoded protein: CASSYRTGNSPLHF. Supplemented by reference TRBV7-2 and TRBJ1-6, the full variable domain reads GAGVSQSPSNKVTEKGKDVELRCDPISGHTALYWYRQSLGQGLEFLIYFQGNSAPDKSGLPSDRFSAERTGGSVSTLTIQRTQQEDSAVYLCASSYRTGNSPLHFGNGTRLTVT.